This TCR beta chain was documented in a study of identical twins. Donors were all healthy Caucasians. The study's findings and limits: Cord blood's abundant beta clonotypes had fewer insertions, unlike memory repertoires. The study found weaker excess twin sharing in beta out-of-frame sequences.

This clonotype was seen a few times. Its antigen is as yet unknown. Unique molecular identifiers were present on the cDNA, which also gained a universal primer site by template switching. TCRdb reprocessed the 5' RACE reads with MiXCR, giving one entry per CDR3 protein. The sample carries around 500,000 distinct CDR3 sequences, approximately 15% recorded once. Trimming pared 5 bases from V and 4 bases from J, leaving 12 bases between. The length of the CDR3 is 13 residues. The germline V gene has CDR1 SGHTA and CDR2 FQGNSA. This same sample was also part of a study on yellow fever vaccine responses in identical twins.

The TCR originated in a woman aged 18-29 years in good health. The gene calls are TRBV7-2 and TRBJ2-7; perhaps TRBD1 as D (6 bases). The sample comprised CD4+ T cells sorted from blood. CDR3 amino acids: CASSNIQGYEQYF. CDR3 sequence (DNA): TGTGCCAGCAGCAATATACAGGGTTACGAGCAGTACTTC. Based on the CDR3 plus reference TRBV7-2 and TRBJ2-7, the full variable domain is GAGVSQSPSNKVTEKGKDVELRCDPISGHTALYWYRQSLGQGLEFLIYFQGNSAPDKSGLPSDRFSAERTGGSVSTLTIQRTQQEDSAVYLCASSNIQGYEQYFGPGTRLTVT.